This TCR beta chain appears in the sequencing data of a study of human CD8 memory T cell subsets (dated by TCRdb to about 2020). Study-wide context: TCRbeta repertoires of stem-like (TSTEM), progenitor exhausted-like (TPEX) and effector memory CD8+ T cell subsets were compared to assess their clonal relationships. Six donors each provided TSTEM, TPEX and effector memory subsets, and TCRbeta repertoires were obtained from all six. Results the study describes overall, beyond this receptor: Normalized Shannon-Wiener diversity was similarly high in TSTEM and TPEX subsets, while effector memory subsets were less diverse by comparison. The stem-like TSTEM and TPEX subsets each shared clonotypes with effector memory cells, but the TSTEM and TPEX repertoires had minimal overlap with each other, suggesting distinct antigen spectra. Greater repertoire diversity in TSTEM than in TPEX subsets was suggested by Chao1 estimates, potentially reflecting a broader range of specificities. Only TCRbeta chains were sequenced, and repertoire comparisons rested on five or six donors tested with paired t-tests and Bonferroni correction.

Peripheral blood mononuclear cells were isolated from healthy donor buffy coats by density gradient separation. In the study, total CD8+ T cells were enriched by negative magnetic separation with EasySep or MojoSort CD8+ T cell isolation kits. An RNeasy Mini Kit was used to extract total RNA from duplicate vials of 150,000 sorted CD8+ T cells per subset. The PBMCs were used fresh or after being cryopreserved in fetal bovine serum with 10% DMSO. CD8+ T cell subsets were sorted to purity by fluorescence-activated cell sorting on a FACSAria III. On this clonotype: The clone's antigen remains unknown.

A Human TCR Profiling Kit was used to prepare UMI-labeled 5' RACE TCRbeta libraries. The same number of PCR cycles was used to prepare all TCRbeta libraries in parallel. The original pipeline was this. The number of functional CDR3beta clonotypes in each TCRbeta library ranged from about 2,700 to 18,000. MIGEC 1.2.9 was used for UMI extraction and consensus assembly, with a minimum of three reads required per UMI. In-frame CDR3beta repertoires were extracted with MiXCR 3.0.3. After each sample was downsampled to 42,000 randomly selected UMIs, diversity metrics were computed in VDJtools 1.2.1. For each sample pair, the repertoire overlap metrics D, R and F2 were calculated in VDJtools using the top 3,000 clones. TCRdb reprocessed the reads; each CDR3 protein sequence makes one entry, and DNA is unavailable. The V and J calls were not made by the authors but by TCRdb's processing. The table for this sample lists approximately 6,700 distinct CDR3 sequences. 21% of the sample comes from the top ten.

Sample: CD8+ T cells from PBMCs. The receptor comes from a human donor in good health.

The CDR3 reads as follows: CASSLGQRTEAFF. The chain joins TRBV13 to TRBJ1-1. Measured from the cysteine to the phenylalanine, the CDR3 is 13 residues long. No nucleotide data were recorded. CDR1 PRHDT and CDR2 FYEKMQ are derived from the germline V gene (reference sequence).